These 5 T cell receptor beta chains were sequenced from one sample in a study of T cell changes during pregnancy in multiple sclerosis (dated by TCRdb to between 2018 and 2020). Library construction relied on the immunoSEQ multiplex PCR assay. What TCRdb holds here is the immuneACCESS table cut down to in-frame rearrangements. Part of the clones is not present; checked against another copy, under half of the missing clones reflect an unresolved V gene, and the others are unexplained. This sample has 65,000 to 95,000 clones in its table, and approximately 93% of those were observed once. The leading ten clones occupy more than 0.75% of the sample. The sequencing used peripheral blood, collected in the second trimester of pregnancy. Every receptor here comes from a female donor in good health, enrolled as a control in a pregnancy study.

DNA for the CDR3: TGTGCCAGCAGTGAACCAGGGAACTACGAGCAGTACTTC. Its protein is CASSEPGNYEQYF. This chain connects TRBV28 to TRBJ2-7; D may be TRBD1 (5 bases). The length of the CDR3 is 13 residues. With 5 bases removed from V and 3 bases from J, the gap between germline ends came to 11 bases. Germline V gene data show CDR1 as MDHEN and CDR2 as SYDVKM.

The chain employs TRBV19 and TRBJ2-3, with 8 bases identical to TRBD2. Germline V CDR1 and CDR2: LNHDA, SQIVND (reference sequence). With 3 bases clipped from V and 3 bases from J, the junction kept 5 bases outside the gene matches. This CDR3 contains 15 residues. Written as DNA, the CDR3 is TGTGCCAGTAGTATCCCCAGCGGGAGTACAGATACGCAGTATTTT. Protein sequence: CASSIPSGSTDTQYF.

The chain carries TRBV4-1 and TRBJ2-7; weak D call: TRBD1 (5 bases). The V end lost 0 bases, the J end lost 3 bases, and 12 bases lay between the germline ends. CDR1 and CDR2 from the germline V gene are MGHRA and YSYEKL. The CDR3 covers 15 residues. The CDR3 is CASSQEGTRGYEQYF. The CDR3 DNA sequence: TGCGCCAGCAGCCAAGAAGGCACAAGGGGCTACGAGCAGTACTTC.

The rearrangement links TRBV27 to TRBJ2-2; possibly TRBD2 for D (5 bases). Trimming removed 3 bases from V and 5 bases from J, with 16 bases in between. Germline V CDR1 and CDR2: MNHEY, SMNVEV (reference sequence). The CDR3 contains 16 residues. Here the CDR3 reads CASSFLREGGTGELFF. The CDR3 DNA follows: TGTGCCAGCAGTTTTCTCCGGGAAGGAGGAACCGGGGAGCTGTTTTTT.

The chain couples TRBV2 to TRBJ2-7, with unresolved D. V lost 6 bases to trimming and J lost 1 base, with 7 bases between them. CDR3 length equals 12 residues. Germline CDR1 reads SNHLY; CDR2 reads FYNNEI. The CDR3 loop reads CASRADSYEQYF. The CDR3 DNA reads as TGTGCCAGCAGGGCTGATTCCTACGAGCAGTACTTC. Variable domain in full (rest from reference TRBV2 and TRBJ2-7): EPEVTQTPSHQVTQMGQEVILRCVPISNHLYFYWYRQILGQKVEFLVSFYNNEISEKSEIFDDQFSVERPDGSNFTLKIRSTKLEDSAMYFCASRADSYEQYFGPGTRLTVT.